Listed below are T cell receptor beta chains from one sample, sequenced in a study of shared clonotypes between healthy human individuals. Only in-frame clones appear in the TCRdb table, and some are missing; sequencing was by immunoSEQ multiplex PCR. Seen here are 2 million to 2.5 million clones, 85% to 95% observed once, and the top ten hold roughly 0.36%. The sequenced sample consisted of naive CD4+ T cells from PBMCs. The receptors were gathered from a man younger than 35 in good health. Some clones in this sample may be carry-over from other donors' samples. CDR3s include the opening cysteine and the closing phenylalanine or tryptophan. A D gene is named only where the DNA matches it firmly. Expanded clones are given a class, and other clones once, few, many or no size at all.

len: 12
v_gene: TRBV6-6
d_gene: -
abundance: -
j_gene: TRBJ1-1
CDR3nt: TGTGCCAGCAGTTACTTAGGGACTGAAGCTTTCTTT
CDR3aa: CASSYLGTEAFF

len: 10
v_gene: TRBV6-5
d_gene: -
abundance: once
j_gene: TRBJ2-5
CDR3nt: TGTGCCAGCGAGGGGGAGACCCAGTACTTC
CDR3aa: CASEGETQYF

len: 15
v_gene: TRBV27
d_gene: -
abundance: -
j_gene: TRBJ2-2
CDR3nt: TGTGCCAGCAGTCCGCCTAACCCTCTGGGCCGGGAGCTGTTTTTT
CDR3aa: CASSPPNPLGRELFF

len: 17
v_gene: TRBV9
d_gene: TRBD1
abundance: -
j_gene: TRBJ2-5
CDR3nt: TGTGCCAGCAGCGAGTCCTCCGGGACAGGGGGCCGAGAGACCCAGTACTTC
CDR3aa: CASSESSGTGGRETQYF

len: 13
v_gene: TRBV6-1
d_gene: TRBD1
abundance: -
j_gene: TRBJ1-1
CDR3nt: TGTGCCAGCAGTCTAACAGGGGGGGCTGAAGCTTTCTTT
CDR3aa: CASSLTGGAEAFF

len: 16
v_gene: TRBV9
d_gene: TRBD2
abundance: -
j_gene: TRBJ2-2
CDR3nt: TGTGCCAGCAGCGTAACTAGCGGGAGAGTCGCCGGGGAGCTGTTTTTT
CDR3aa: CASSVTSGRVAGELFF

len: 18
v_gene: TRBV28
d_gene: -
abundance: once
j_gene: TRBJ1-4
CDR3nt: TGTGCCAGCAGTTCGGGAGATTGGGTCAAGGCAACTAATGAAAAACTGTTTTTT
CDR3aa: CASSSGDWVKATNEKLFF

len: 14
v_gene: TRBV28
d_gene: -
abundance: -
j_gene: TRBJ2-3
CDR3nt: TGTGCCAGCAGCGTCAGCAAGACGTATGATACGCAGTATTTT
CDR3aa: CASSVSKTYDTQYF

len: 14
v_gene: TRBV27
d_gene: -
abundance: -
j_gene: TRBJ2-7
CDR3nt: TGTGCCAGCAGTTTACGCTGGAGCTCCTACGAGCAGTACTTC
CDR3aa: CASSLRWSSYEQYF

len: 13
v_gene: TRBV6-1
d_gene: -
abundance: -
j_gene: TRBJ2-1
CDR3nt: TGTGCCAGCAGTGCGATGACCCCCCCGGAGCAGTTCTTC
CDR3aa: CASSAMTPPEQFF

len: 15
v_gene: TRBV6-5
d_gene: -
abundance: -
j_gene: TRBJ1-5
CDR3nt: TGTGCCATCGGGAATAAGGTCGCAAGCAATCAGCCCCAGCATTTT
CDR3aa: CAIGNKVASNQPQHF

len: 14
v_gene: TRBV9
d_gene: -
abundance: -
j_gene: TRBJ2-7
CDR3nt: TGTGCCAGCAGCGTAGTAGGGGCCTCGGACGAGCAGTACTTC
CDR3aa: CASSVVGASDEQYF

len: 15
v_gene: TRBV7-2
d_gene: -
abundance: -
j_gene: TRBJ2-2
CDR3nt: TGTGCCAGCAGCCCAAGGACTGGGAACACCGGGGAGCTGTTTTTT
CDR3aa: CASSPRTGNTGELFF

len: 14
v_gene: TRBV2
d_gene: -
abundance: few
j_gene: TRBJ1-5
CDR3nt: TGTGCCAGCAGTGAAAGGCAGGGCCCTCAGCCCCAGCATTTT
CDR3aa: CASSERQGPQPQHF

len: 14
v_gene: TRBV28
d_gene: -
abundance: -
j_gene: TRBJ1-2
CDR3nt: TGTGCCAGCAGTTTCGGACCGAGAAACTATGGCTACACCTTC
CDR3aa: CASSFGPRNYGYTF

len: 14
v_gene: TRBV28
d_gene: TRBD2
abundance: -
j_gene: TRBJ2-3
CDR3nt: TGTGCCAGCAGTTTACTAGCGGGCACAGATACGCAGTATTTT
CDR3aa: CASSLLAGTDTQYF

len: 15
v_gene: TRBV5-4
d_gene: TRBD1
abundance: -
j_gene: TRBJ1-2
CDR3nt: TGTGCCAGCAGCTTGGCGGGGACAGTGAACTATGGCTACACCTTC
CDR3aa: CASSLAGTVNYGYTF

len: 16
v_gene: TRBV7-9
d_gene: -
abundance: -
j_gene: TRBJ1-5
CDR3nt: TGTGCCAGCACCCCAGGCGGGACTAATAGCAATCAGCCCCAGCATTTT
CDR3aa: CASTPGGTNSNQPQHF

len: 14
v_gene: TRBV6-5
d_gene: -
abundance: -
j_gene: TRBJ2-7
CDR3nt: TGTGCCAGCACCACGCCGGTCGGTGCCTACGAGCAGTACTTC
CDR3aa: CASTTPVGAYEQYF

len: 16
v_gene: TRBV5-1
d_gene: TRBD2
abundance: -
j_gene: TRBJ2-2
CDR3nt: TGCGCCAGCAGCTGGTTAGCGGGAGGGAACACCGGGGAGCTGTTTTTT
CDR3aa: CASSWLAGGNTGELFF

len: 17
v_gene: TRBV5-1
d_gene: -
abundance: -
j_gene: TRBJ2-2
CDR3nt: TGCGCCAGCAGCTTAGAACCCCCGGGGCACGGCATAACGGAGCTGTTTTTT
CDR3aa: CASSLEPPGHGITELFF

len: 14
v_gene: TRBV5-1
d_gene: -
abundance: -
j_gene: TRBJ2-1
CDR3nt: TGCGCCAGCAGCTTGGAGGACCTCGGGAATGAGCAGTTCTTC
CDR3aa: CASSLEDLGNEQFF

len: 13
v_gene: TRBV5-6
d_gene: -
abundance: -
j_gene: TRBJ2-3
CDR3nt: TGTGCCAGCAGCTTGCTCGGGGCTGATACGCAGTATTTT
CDR3aa: CASSLLGADTQYF

len: 17
v_gene: TRBV7-2
d_gene: TRBD1
abundance: -
j_gene: TRBJ2-3
CDR3nt: TGTGCCAGCAGCCGGGACAGGGAAACCCGGCCCACAGATACGCAGTATTTT
CDR3aa: CASSRDRETRPTDTQYF

len: 13
v_gene: TRBV4-1
d_gene: -
abundance: -
j_gene: TRBJ2-3
CDR3nt: TGCGCCAGCAGCCAGCTCGGGGGAGATACGCAGTATTTT
CDR3aa: CASSQLGGDTQYF

len: 17
v_gene: TRBV5-1
d_gene: -
abundance: -
j_gene: TRBJ1-3
CDR3nt: TGCGCCAGCAGCTTGACGGGAAACACAGTCTCTGGAAACACCATATATTTT
CDR3aa: CASSLTGNTVSGNTIYF

len: 13
v_gene: TRBV6-1
d_gene: TRBD2
abundance: -
j_gene: TRBJ2-1
CDR3nt: TGTGCCAGCGGGGGACCGGGAGGCAATGAGCAGTTCTTC
CDR3aa: CASGGPGGNEQFF

len: 16
v_gene: TRBV6-6
d_gene: TRBD2
abundance: -
j_gene: TRBJ2-7
CDR3nt: TGTGCCAGCAGTTACTCGAGAGTAGCGGGAGGTTACGAGCAGTACTTC
CDR3aa: CASSYSRVAGGYEQYF

len: 15
v_gene: TRBV2
d_gene: TRBD1
abundance: -
j_gene: TRBJ1-2
CDR3nt: TGTGCCAGCACAAGGGACAGGATAGCTAACTATGGCTACACCTTC
CDR3aa: CASTRDRIANYGYTF

len: 16
v_gene: TRBV19
d_gene: TRBD1
abundance: -
j_gene: TRBJ2-3
CDR3nt: TGTGCCAGTAGTACGAACCGGGACAGGGGGCCAGATACGCAGTATTTT
CDR3aa: CASSTNRDRGPDTQYF